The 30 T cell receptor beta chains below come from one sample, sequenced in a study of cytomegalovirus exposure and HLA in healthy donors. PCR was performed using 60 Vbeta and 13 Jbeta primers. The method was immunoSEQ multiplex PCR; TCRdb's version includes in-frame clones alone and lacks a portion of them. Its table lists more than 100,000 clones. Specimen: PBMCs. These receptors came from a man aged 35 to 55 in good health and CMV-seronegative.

This CDR3 is CASSLQAHNEQFF. The DNA for the CDR3 is TGTGCCAGCAGTTTACAGGCCCACAATGAGCAGTTCTTC. V usage is TRBV28 and J usage is TRBJ2-1; D unclear. V lost 2 bases to trimming and J lost 5 bases, with 7 bases between them. The CDR3 consists of 13 residues. CDR1 and CDR2 (germline): MDHEN, SYDVKM.

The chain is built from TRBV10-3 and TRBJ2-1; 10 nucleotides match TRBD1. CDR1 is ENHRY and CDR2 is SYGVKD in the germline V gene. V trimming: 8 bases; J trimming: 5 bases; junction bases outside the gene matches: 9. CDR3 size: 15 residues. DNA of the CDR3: TGTGCCATCTTAGAGGGACAGGGGCCAAACAATGAGCAGTTCTTC. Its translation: CAILEGQGPNNEQFF.

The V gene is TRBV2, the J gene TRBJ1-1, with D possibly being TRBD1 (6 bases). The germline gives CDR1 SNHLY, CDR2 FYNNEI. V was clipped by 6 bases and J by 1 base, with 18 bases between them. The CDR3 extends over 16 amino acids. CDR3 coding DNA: TGTGCCAGCAGCGAGACACGCACAGGGAAGAACACTGAAGCTTTCTTT. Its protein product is CASSETRTGKNTEAFF.

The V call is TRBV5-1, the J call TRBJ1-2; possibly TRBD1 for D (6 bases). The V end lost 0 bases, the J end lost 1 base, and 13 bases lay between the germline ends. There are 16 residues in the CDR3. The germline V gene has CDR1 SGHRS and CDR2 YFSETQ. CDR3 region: CASSLVQGRINYGYTF. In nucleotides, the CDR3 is TGCGCCAGCAGCTTGGTACAGGGCAGGATTAACTATGGCTACACCTTC.

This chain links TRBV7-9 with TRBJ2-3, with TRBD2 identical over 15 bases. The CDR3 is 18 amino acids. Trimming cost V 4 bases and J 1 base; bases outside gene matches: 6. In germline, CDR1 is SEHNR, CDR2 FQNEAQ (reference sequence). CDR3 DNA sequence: TGTGCCAGCAGCTCAGGGACTAGCGGGGGGCGGGGCACAGATACGCAGTATTTT. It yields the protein CASSSGTSGGRGTDTQYF.

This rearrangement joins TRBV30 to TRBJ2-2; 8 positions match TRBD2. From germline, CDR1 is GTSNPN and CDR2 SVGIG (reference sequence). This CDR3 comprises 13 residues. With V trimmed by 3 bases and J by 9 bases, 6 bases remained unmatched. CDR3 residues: CAWRKREMRELFF. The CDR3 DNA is TGTGCCTGGAGAAAGCGGGAGATGAGGGAGCTGTTTTTT.

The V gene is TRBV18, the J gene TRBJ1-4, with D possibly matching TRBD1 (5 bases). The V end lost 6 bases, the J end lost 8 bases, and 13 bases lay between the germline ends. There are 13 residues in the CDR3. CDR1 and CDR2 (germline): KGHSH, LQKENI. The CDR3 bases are TGTGCCAGCTCCTACCAGGGTGGAGAAAAACTGTTTTTT. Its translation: CASSYQGGEKLFF.

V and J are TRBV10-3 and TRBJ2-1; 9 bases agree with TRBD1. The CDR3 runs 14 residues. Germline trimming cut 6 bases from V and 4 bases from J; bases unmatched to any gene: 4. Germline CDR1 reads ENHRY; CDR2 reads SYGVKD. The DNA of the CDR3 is TGTGCCATCAGCCCGGGACAGGGTTACAATGAGCAGTTCTTC. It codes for CAISPGQGYNEQFF.

This chain's CDR3 is CASSPLDRADYGYTF. In DNA, the CDR3 is TGTGCCAGCTCACCACTGGACAGGGCCGACTATGGCTACACCTTC. J is TRBJ1-2 and V is TRBV18, with TRBD1 matching over 8 bases. The germline V gene has CDR1 KGHSH and CDR2 LQKENI. The CDR3 has 15 amino acids. The V gene end was trimmed by 1 base and the J gene end by 3 bases; junction bases not matched to a gene: 4.

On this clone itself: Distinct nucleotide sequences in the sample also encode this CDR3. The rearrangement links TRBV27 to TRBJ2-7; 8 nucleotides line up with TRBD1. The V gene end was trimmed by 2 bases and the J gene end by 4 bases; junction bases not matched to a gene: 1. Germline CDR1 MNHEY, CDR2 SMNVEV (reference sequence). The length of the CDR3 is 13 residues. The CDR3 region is CASSLTGGYEQYF. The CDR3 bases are TGTGCCAGCAGTTTAACAGGGGGTTACGAGCAGTACTTC.

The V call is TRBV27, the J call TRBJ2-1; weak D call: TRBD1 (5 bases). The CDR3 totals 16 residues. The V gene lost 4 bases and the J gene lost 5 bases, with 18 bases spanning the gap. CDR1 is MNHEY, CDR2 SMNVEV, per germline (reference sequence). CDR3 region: CASSYPRAGSHNEQFF. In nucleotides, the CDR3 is TGTGCCAGCAGTTACCCAAGAGCAGGGTCCCACAATGAGCAGTTCTTC.

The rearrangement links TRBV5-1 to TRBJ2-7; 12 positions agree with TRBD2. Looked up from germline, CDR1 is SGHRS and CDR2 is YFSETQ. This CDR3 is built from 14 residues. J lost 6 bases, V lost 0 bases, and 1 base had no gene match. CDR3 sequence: CASSLGLAGAEQYF. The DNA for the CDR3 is TGCGCCAGCAGCTTGGGACTAGCGGGAGCCGAGCAGTACTTC. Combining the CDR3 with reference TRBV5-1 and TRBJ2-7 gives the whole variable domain KAGVTQTPRYLIKTRGQQVTLSCSPISGHRSVSWYQQTPGQGLQFLFEYFSETQRNKGNFPGRFSGRQFSNSRSEMNVSTLELGDSALYLCASSLGLAGAEQYFGPGTRLTVT.

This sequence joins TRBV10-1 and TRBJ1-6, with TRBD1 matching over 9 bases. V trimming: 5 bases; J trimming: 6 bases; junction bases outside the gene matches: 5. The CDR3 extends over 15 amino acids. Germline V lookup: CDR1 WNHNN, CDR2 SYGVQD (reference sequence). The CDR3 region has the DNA TGCGCCAGCAGTCGGACAGGGGACGGTAATTCACCCCTCCACTTT. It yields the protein CASSRTGDGNSPLHF.

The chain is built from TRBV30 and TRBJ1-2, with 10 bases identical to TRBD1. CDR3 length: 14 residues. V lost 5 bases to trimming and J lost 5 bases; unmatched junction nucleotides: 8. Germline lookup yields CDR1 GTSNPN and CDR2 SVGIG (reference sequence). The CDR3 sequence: CAWGQGVAKYGYTF. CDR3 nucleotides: TGTGCCTGGGGACAGGGGGTGGCGAAATATGGCTACACCTTC.

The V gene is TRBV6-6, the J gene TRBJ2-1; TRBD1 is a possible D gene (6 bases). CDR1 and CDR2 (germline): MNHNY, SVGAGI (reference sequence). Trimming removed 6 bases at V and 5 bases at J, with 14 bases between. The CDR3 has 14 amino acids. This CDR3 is CASRATWGHNEQFF. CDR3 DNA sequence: TGTGCCAGCAGAGCTACGTGGGGGCACAATGAGCAGTTCTTC.

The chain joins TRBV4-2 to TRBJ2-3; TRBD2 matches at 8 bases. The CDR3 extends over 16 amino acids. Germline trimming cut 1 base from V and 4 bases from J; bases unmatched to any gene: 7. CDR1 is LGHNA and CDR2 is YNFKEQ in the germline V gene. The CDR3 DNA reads TGTGCCAGCAGCCAAGTTCCGGGGGGGTCCGCAGATACGCAGTATTTT. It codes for CASSQVPGGSADTQYF.

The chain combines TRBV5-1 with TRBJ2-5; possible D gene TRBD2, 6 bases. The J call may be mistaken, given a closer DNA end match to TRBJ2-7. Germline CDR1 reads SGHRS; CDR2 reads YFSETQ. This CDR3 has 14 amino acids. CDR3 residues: CASTGDGGRYEQYF. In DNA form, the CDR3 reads TGCGCCAGCACCGGGGACGGGGGACGTTACGAGCAGTACTTC.

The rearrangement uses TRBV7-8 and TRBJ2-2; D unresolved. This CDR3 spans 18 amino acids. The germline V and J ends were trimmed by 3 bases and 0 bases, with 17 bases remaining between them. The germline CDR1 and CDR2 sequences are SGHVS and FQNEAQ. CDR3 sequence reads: CASSFTGSVFANTGELFF. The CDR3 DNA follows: TGTGCCAGCAGCTTTACGGGTTCGGTATTCGCGAACACCGGGGAGCTGTTTTTT.

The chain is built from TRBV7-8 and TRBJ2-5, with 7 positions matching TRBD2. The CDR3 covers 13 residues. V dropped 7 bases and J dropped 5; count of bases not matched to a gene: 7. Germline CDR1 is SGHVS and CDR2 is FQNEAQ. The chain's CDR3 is CASNTNGGETQYF. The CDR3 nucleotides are TGTGCCAGCAACACAAACGGGGGGGAGACCCAGTACTTC.

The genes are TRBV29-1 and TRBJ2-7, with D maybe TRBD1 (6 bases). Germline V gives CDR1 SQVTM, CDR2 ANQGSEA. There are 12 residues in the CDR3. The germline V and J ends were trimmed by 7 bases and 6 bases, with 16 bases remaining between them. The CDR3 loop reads CSAKTGPLEQYF. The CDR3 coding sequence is TGCAGCGCCAAGACAGGACCCCTCGAGCAGTACTTC.

The CDR3 reads CASSATGDRGNTIYF. CDR3 in DNA: TGTGCCAGTAGTGCGACAGGGGACAGAGGAAACACCATATATTTT. This chain uses TRBV19 with TRBJ1-3, with 8 bases aligning to TRBD1. Trimming took 5 bases from V and 4 from J; bases not matched to a gene: 7. The germline CDR1 and CDR2 sequences are LNHDA and SQIVND (reference sequence). The length of the CDR3 is 15 residues.

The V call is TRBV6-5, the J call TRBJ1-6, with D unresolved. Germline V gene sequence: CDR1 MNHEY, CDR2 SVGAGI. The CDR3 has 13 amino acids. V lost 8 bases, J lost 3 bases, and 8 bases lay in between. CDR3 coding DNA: TGTGCCAGCGGAGGGATCTATAATTCACCCCTCCACTTT. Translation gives CASGGIYNSPLHF.

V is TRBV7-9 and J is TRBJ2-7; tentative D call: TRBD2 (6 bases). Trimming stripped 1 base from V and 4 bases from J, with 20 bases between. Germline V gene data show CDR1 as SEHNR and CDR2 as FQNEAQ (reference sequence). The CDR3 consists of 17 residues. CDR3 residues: CASSLGSAGPGMYEQYF. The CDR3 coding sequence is TGTGCCAGCAGCTTAGGATCGGCGGGACCAGGGATGTACGAGCAGTACTTC.

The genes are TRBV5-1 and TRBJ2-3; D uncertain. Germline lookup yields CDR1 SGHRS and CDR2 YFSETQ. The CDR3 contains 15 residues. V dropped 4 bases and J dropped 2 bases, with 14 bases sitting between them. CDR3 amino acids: CASSPVRVLTDTQYF. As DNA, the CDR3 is TGCGCCAGCAGCCCCGTCCGGGTCCTCACAGATACGCAGTATTTT.

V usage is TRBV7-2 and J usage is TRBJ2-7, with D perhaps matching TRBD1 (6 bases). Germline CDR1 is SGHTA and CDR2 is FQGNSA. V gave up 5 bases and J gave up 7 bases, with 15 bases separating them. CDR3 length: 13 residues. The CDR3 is CASSPGPTGEQYF. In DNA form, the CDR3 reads TGTGCCAGCAGCCCCGGGCCAACAGGGGAGCAGTACTTC.

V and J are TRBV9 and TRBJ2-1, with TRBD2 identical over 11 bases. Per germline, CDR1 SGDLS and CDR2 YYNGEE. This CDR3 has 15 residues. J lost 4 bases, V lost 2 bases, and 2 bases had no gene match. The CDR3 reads CASSVTSGSYNEQFF. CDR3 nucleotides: TGTGCCAGCAGCGTTACTAGCGGGAGTTACAATGAGCAGTTCTTC.

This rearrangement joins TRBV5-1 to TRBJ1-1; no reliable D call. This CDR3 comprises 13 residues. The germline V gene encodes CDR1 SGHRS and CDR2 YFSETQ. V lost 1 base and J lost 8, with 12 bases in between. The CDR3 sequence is CASSLSREAEAFF. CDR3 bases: TGCGCCAGCAGCTTGAGTCGGGAAGCCGAAGCTTTCTTT.

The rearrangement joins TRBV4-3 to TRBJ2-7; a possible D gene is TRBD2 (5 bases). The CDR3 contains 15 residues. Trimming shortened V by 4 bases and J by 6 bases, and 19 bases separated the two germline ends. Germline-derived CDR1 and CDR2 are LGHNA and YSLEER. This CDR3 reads CASSPDPGIPTEQYF. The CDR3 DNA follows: TGCGCCAGCAGCCCAGACCCGGGGATCCCTACCGAGCAGTACTTC.

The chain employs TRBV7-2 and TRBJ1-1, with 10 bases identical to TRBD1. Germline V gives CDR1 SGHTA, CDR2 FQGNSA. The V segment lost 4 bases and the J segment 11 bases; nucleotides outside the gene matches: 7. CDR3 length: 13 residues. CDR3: CASSSGPGQGAFF. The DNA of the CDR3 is TGTGCCAGCAGCTCGGGTCCGGGACAGGGGGCTTTCTTT.

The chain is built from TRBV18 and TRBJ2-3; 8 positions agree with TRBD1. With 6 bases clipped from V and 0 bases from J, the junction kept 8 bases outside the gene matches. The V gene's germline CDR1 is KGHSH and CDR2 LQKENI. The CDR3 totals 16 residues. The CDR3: CASSSQTGVSTDTQYF. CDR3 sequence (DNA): TGTGCCAGCTCGTCCCAGACAGGGGTCAGCACAGATACGCAGTATTTT.